This T cell receptor beta chain was captured in a study of T cell changes during pregnancy in multiple sclerosis. TCRdb's table, derived via immunoSEQ multiplex PCR, lists solely in-frame clones and lacks some. Of nearly 70,000 clones listed, just over 90% are singletons. This clone came up once. The CDR3 sequence is 15 residues long. Germline values: CDR1 SEHNR, CDR2 FQNEAQ (reference sequence). The trim removed 5 bases at V and 3 bases at J, leaving 6 bases unmatched. This chain links TRBV7-9 with TRBJ2-3; 9 bases are shared with TRBD1. The sample consisted of peripheral blood, taken in the second trimester of pregnancy. The TCR sequence derives from a female donor in good health, enrolled as a control in a pregnancy study. CDR3 coding DNA: TGTGCCAGCAGCCCACAGGGGGCGTTGACAGATACGCAGTATTTT. It yields the protein CASSPQGALTDTQYF. The full variable domain, with the rest looked up from reference TRBV7-9 and TRBJ2-3, is DTGVSQNPRHKITKRGQNVTFRCDPISEHNRLYWYRQTLGQGPEFLTYFQNEAQLEKSRLLSDRFSAERPKGSFSTLEIQRTEQGDSAMYLCASSPQGALTDTQYFGPGTRLTVL.